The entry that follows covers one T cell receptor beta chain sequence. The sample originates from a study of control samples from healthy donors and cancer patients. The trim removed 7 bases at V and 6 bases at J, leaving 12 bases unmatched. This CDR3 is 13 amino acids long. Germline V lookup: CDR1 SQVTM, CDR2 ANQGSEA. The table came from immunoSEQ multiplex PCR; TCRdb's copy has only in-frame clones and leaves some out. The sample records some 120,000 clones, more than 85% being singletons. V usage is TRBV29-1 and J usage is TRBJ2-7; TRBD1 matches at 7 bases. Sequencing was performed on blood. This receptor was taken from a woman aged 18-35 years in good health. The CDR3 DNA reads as TGCAGCGCCGGCGGGCAGGGGGTACGCGAGCAGTACTTC. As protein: CSAGGQGVREQYF.